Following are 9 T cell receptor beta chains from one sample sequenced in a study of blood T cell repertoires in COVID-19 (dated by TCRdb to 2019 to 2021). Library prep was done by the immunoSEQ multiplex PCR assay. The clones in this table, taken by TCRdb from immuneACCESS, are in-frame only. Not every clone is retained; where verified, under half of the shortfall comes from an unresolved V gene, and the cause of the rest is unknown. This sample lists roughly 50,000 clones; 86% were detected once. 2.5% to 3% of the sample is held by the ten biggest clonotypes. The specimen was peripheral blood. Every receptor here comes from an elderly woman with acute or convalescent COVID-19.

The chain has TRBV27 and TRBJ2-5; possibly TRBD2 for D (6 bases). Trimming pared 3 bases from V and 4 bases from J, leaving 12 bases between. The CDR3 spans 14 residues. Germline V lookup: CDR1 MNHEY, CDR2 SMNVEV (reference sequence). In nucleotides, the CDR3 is TGTGCCAGCAGTTTTTCCGTCGGGGGAGAGACCCAGTACTTC. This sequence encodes CASSFSVGGETQYF.

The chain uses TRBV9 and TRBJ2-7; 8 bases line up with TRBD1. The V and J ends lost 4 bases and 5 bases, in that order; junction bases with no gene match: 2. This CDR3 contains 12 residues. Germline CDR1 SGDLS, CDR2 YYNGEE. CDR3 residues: CASSPQGDEQYF. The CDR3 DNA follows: TGTGCCAGCAGCCCACAGGGGGACGAGCAGTACTTC.

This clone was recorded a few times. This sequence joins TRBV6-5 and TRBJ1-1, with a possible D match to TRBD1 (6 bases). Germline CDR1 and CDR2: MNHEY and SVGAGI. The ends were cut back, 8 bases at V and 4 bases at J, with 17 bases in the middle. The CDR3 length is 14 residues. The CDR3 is CASSFPGEGTEAFF. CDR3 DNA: TGTGCCAGCTCCTTCCCAGGGGAAGGCACTGAAGCTTTCTTT.

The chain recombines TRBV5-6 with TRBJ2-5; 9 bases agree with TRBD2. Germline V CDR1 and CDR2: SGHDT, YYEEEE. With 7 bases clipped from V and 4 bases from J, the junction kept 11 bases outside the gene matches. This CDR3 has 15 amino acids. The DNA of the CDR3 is TGTGCCAGCTTCCCGTATAGCGGGGGAGGAGAGACCCAGTACTTC. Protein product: CASFPYSGGGETQYF.

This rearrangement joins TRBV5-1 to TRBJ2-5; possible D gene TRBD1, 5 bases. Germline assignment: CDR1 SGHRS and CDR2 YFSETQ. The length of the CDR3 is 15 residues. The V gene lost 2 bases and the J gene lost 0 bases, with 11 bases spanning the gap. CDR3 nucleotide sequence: TGCGCCAGCAGCTTTCAGGACACGTACCAAGAGACCCAGTACTTC. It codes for CASSFQDTYQETQYF.

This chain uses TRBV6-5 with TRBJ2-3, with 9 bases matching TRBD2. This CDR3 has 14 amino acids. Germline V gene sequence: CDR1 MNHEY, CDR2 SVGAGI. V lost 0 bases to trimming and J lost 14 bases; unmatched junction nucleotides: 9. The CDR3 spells CASSYSPRGGGWYF. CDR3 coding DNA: TGTGCCAGCAGTTACTCGCCGCGGGGGGGTGGATGGTATTTT.

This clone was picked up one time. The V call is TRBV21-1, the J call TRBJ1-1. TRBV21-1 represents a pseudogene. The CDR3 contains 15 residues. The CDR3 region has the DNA TGTGCCAGCAGCCCCGAGGGGGGGTCGGACACTGAAGCTTTCTTT. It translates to CASSPEGGSDTEAFF.

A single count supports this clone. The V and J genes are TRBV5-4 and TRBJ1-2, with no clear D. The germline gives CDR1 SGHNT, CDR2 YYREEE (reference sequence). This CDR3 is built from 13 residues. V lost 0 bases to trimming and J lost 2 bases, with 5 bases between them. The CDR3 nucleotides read TGTGCCAGCAGCTTGGGCGTGAACTATGGCTACACCTTC. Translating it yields CASSLGVNYGYTF.

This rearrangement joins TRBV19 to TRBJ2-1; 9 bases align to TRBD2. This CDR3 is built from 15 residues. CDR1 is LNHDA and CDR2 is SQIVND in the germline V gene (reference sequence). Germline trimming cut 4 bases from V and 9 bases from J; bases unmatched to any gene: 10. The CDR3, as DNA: TGTGCCAGTAGTAGCCTAGCGGGGCAGGCGCCTGAGCAGTTCTTC. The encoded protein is CASSSLAGQAPEQFF.